This T cell receptor beta chain comes out of a study of shared clonotypes between healthy human individuals. Findings and limits, study-wide: In having few donors, the study represented limited genetic and exposure-history diversity.

The CDR3 totals 12 residues. Trimming removed 8 bases from V and 0 bases from J, with 7 bases in between. In germline, CDR1 is MNHNS, CDR2 SASEGT. Clones were sequenced by immunoSEQ multiplex PCR, and TCRdb holds only the in-frame ones, with some missing. The sample lists about 680,000 clones; around four fifths were seen once. To note about this clone: Its specificity is unknown.

The sequence was obtained from a woman aged 25 to 39 in good health. The rearrangement joins TRBV6-1 to TRBJ2-5; the D gene is possibly TRBD2 (6 bases). The specimen was memory CD4+ T cells sorted from blood. Subset indicated: CD45RA-negative fraction. DNA for the CDR3: TGTGCCAGCCGGGACTACCAAGAGACCCAGTACTTC. Protein product: CASRDYQETQYF.